The T cell receptor (beta chain) under discussion was sequenced for a study of T cell responses to AZD1222 COVID-19 vaccine. Sequenced by immunoSEQ multiplex PCR; TCRdb stores in-frame clones only, minus some. The sample lists about 140,000 clones; 90% were seen once. Germline CDR1 is SNHLY and CDR2 is FYNNEI. The V gene lost 7 bases and the J gene lost 2 bases, with 9 bases spanning the gap. The CDR3 sequence is 12 residues long. The chain joins TRBV2 to TRBJ2-7; D gene unclear. This TCR derives from an adult in good health. Sample: peripheral blood, taken on day 0 of AZD1222 vaccination. CDR3 in DNA: TGTGCCAGCAAACAGCAGGCCTACGAGCAGTACTTC. Amino acid sequence: CASKQQAYEQYF.